This note documents a single TCR beta chain sequence. As yet, its antigen is unknown. The record originates from a study of cytomegalovirus exposure and HLA in healthy donors. The donors were members of the validation cohort comprising some 130 subjects, separate from the approximately 700-subject first cohort. Here immunoSEQ multiplex PCR was the method, and the copy in TCRdb shows in-frame clones only, minus some. The top ten hold roughly 0.96% of the sample, which has about 310,000 clones, nearly 90% seen once. This CDR3 spans 16 amino acids. J was trimmed by 4 bases and V by 8 bases; bases with no gene match: 12. The germline V gene encodes CDR1 SEHNR and CDR2 FQNEAQ (reference sequence). Study-wide findings and caveats: In the 95 to 150 validation repertoires, about 94% of cluster scores exceeded 0, per a later analysis. Cytomegalovirus status, reportedly, was diagnosed with high specificity and sensitivity by the classifier. Associated with cytomegalovirus, according to the listing, were about 160 TCR beta chains.

The TCR comes from a young man in good health and CMV-seronegative. Sequences were obtained from PBMCs. The genes are TRBV7-9 and TRBJ2-3, with TRBD2 matching 10 bases. This CDR3 reads CASAPWQRGGPDTQYF. The CDR3 DNA reads as TGTGCCAGCGCCCCATGGCAGCGGGGGGGCCCAGATACGCAGTATTTT.